The 24 T cell receptor beta chains in this list originate from one sample, sequenced in a study of CD8+CD57+ T cells in acquired aplastic anemia. Profiling of TCR beta VDJ combinations and CDR3 sequences used genomic DNA as template. TCRdb fed the reads into MiXCR, producing one record per CDR3 protein. The sample carries about 170,000 distinct CDR3 sequences, roughly 45% recorded once. The sample consisted of sorted CD4+, CD8+, or CD8+CD57+ T cells (not recorded which) from PBMCs. The origin of the receptors is a human donor in good health.

This chain uses TRBV7-9 with TRBJ2-5; D may be TRBD1 (6 bases). The CDR3 totals 13 residues. V shed 7 bases and J shed 5 bases, with 14 bases lying between them. From germline, CDR1 is SEHNR and CDR2 FQNEAQ (reference sequence). In nucleotides, the CDR3 is TGTGCCAGCACCCAGGGGCCAGTCGAGACCCAGTACTTC. It specifies CASTQGPVETQYF.

The V and J genes are TRBV10-3 and TRBJ2-3; no clear D gene. Germline-derived CDR1 and CDR2 are ENHRY and SYGVKD. Trimming left V 6 bases short and J 3 bases short, with 19 bases between. There are 16 residues in the CDR3. The CDR3 region is CAIRAAAHSLTDTQYF. The CDR3 nucleotides read TGTGCCATCAGGGCTGCGGCCCACTCTTTGACAGATACGCAGTATTTT.

This clonotype appeared many times. The V call is TRBV5-4, the J call TRBJ2-1; 14 bases map to TRBD2. Germline CDR1 is SGHNT and CDR2 is YYREEE (reference sequence). Germline trimming cut 4 bases from V and 10 bases from J; bases unmatched to any gene: 7. The CDR3 has 15 residues. The CDR3 nucleotides are TGTGCCAGCAGCCGGGGACTAGCGGGGGCATCCGAGCAGTTCTTC. Translation: CASSRGLAGASEQFF.

The chain carries TRBV7-2 and TRBJ2-7; D call uncertain. The CDR3 contains 13 residues. From germline, CDR1 is SGHTA and CDR2 FQGNSA. Trimming removed 5 bases at V and 0 bases at J, with 8 bases between. For the CDR3, the DNA is TGTGCCAGCAGCGCGTGGGCCTCCTACGAGCAGTACTTC. Translating gives CASSAWASYEQYF.

Remarks on this clonotype: At one end, the junction sequence differs from germline, possibly due to a read error. This rearrangement joins TRBV5-1 to TRBJ1-5; the match to TRBD1 covers 10 bases. The CDR3 has 20 amino acids. From germline, CDR1 is SGHRS and CDR2 YFSETQ. This chain's CDR3 is CSSSPRRDRGHLNSNQPQHF. The CDR3 DNA sequence: TGCTCCAGCAGCCCTAGGCGGGACAGGGGACATCTGAATAGCAATCAGCCCCAGCATTTT.

This clonotype was seen many times. J is TRBJ2-7 and V is TRBV5-1; 9 bases line up with TRBD1. Per germline, CDR1 SGHRS and CDR2 YFSETQ. V was clipped by 1 base and J by 4 bases; unmatched bases: 3. This CDR3 is built from 14 residues. The CDR3 coding sequence is TGCGCCAGCAGCTTGACAGGGGGCATTTACGAGCAGTACTTC. Protein product: CASSLTGGIYEQYF.

The rearrangement links TRBV2 to TRBJ1-2; 7 bases match TRBD1. CDR3 length equals 15 residues. Trimming cost V 1 base and J 4 bases; bases outside gene matches: 6. The germline V gene encodes CDR1 SNHLY and CDR2 FYNNEI. The CDR3 region is CASSEDGTVSYGYTF. The CDR3 DNA reads TGTGCCAGCAGTGAAGATGGGACAGTCAGCTATGGCTACACCTTC.

The chain uses TRBV5-1 and TRBJ2-3; 12 nucleotides align to TRBD2. Looked up from germline, CDR1 is SGHRS and CDR2 is YFSETQ. CDR3 length: 16 amino acids. The ends lost 4 bases at V and 6 bases at J; junction bases unmatched: 9. This CDR3 reads CASSLAGGPSGDTQYF. The CDR3 nucleotides are TGCGCCAGCAGCCTAGCGGGAGGGCCGAGTGGTGATACGCAGTATTTT.

This clonotype was seen more than once but under ten times. This chain links TRBV6-1 with TRBJ1-1; 8 bases match TRBD1. In germline, CDR1 is MNHNS, CDR2 SASEGT. CDR3 size: 17 residues. The junction had 12 bases not matched to a gene; V was cut back by 5 bases and J by 1 base. This CDR3 reads CASSPLNRGNTNTEAFF. The CDR3 DNA reads as TGTGCCAGCAGTCCTCTAAACAGGGGGAACACGAACACTGAAGCTTTCTTT.

The CDR3 nucleotides are TGTGCCAGCAGAAGGGACAGGATGAACACTGAAGCTTTCTTT. Its translation: CASRRDRMNTEAFF. The chain couples TRBV6-1 to TRBJ1-1, with TRBD1 matching 8 bases. V was clipped by 6 bases and J by 0 bases; unmatched bases: 3. The CDR3 consists of 14 residues. Germline loops: CDR1 MNHNS, CDR2 SASEGT.

A remark on this clonotype: A junction boundary mismatches the germline segment, possibly from a read error. The gene calls are TRBV19 and TRBJ2-5, with D perhaps matching TRBD1 (5 bases). In germline, CDR1 is LNHDA, CDR2 SQIVND (reference sequence). The CDR3 spans 14 residues. The DNA of the CDR3 is TGCGCCAGTAGTATTCCAGGGTCGGGAGAGACCCAGTACTTC. Translated: CASSIPGSGETQYF.

Turning to this clonotype: One end of the junction varies from germline; a read error may be responsible. The V gene is TRBV2, the J gene TRBJ2-5, with no clear D. CDR1 is SNHLY, CDR2 FYNNEI, per germline. The CDR3 contains 15 residues. The chain's CDR3 is CAGSELSDHQGTQYF. CDR3 sequence (DNA): TGTGCCGGCAGTGAGCTGTCAGACCACCAAGGGACCCAGTACTTC.

V gene TRBV15 combines with J gene TRBJ1-1; D unclear. Trimming removed 5 bases from V and 0 bases from J, with 4 bases in between. Germline loops: CDR1 LNHNV, CDR2 YYDKDF (reference sequence). The CDR3 has 12 amino acids. CDR3 in amino acids: CATSGMNTEAFF. DNA of the CDR3: TGTGCCACCAGCGGGATGAACACTGAAGCTTTCTTT. The full variable domain, rest sourced from reference TRBV15 and TRBJ1-1, is DAMVIQNPRYQVTQFGKPVTLSCSQTLNHNVMYWYQQKSSQAPKLLFHYYDKDFNNEADTPDNFQSRRPNTSFCFLDIRSPGLGDTAMYLCATSGMNTEAFFGQGTRLTVV.

With regard to this clonotype: This may arise from a read error, as a much more abundant clone is one base away. This chain joins TRBV10-3 and TRBJ1-5; 9 nucleotides agree with TRBD1. With 5 bases clipped from V and 3 bases from J, the junction kept 5 bases outside the gene matches. In germline, CDR1 is ENHRY, CDR2 SYGVKD. The CDR3 loop spans 15 amino acids. The CDR3 protein is CAISPGQGVNQPQHF. The CDR3 DNA is TGTGCCATCAGTCCGGGACAGGGCGTCAATCAGCCCCAGCATTTT.

This clonotype was counted ten times or more. The chain uses TRBV30 and TRBJ2-3; D tentatively reads TRBD1 or TRBD2 (5 bases each). Deletions cut 5 bases from V and 2 bases from J, with 8 bases between. The CDR3 totals 12 residues. Germline V gene data show CDR1 as GTSNPN and CDR2 as SVGIG (reference sequence). CDR3 region: CAWEGNTDTQYF. DNA for the CDR3: TGTGCCTGGGAGGGGAACACAGATACGCAGTATTTT.

This clonotype appeared a few times. The gene calls are TRBV18 and TRBJ2-7, with D hard to call. The V gene lost 2 bases and the J gene lost 4 bases, with 21 bases spanning the gap. CDR1 and CDR2 from the germline V gene are KGHSH and LQKENI. This CDR3 region has 17 residues. The CDR3 sequence: CASSPSLTPLQGYEQYF. The CDR3 nucleotides read TGTGCCAGCTCACCATCCCTTACGCCTCTCCAAGGGTACGAGCAGTACTTC.

This clonotype was seen a handful of times. The J gene is TRBJ1-4, the V gene TRBV28; 7 nucleotides line up with TRBD1. The CDR3 is made up of 14 amino acids. J lost 5 bases, V lost 6 bases, and 6 bases had no gene match. Germline CDR1 and CDR2: MDHEN and SYDVKM. CDR3 residues: CASRRMDRNEKLFF. Here the CDR3 DNA reads TGTGCCAGCAGGAGAATGGACAGGAATGAAAAACTGTTTTTT.

This clonotype has ten or more counts. The chain couples TRBV5-1 to TRBJ2-2; maybe TRBD1 (6 bases). The germline V gene has CDR1 SGHRS and CDR2 YFSETQ. The V gene lost 5 bases and the J gene lost 4 bases, with 12 bases spanning the gap. This CDR3 has 14 residues. CDR3 coding DNA: TGCGCCAGCAGTGGACAGAGCGCCACCGGGGAGCTGTTTTTT. Translating gives CASSGQSATGELFF.

The chain carries TRBV20-1 and TRBJ2-3; 7 bases are a match to TRBD2. The V gene end was trimmed by 6 bases and the J gene end by 6 bases; junction bases not matched to a gene: 12. The CDR3 sequence is 14 residues long. Per germline, CDR1 DFQATT and CDR2 SNEGSKA (reference sequence). CDR3 in amino acids: CSALLAPMGDTQYF. CDR3 sequence (DNA): TGCAGTGCCCTACTAGCGCCAATGGGGGATACGCAGTATTTT.

This clonotype was counted only a few times. The rearrangement links TRBV4-2 to TRBJ2-2; 7 bases are shared with TRBD1. The V and J ends lost 1 base and 0 bases, in that order; junction bases with no gene match: 2. This CDR3 has 16 residues. Germline CDR1 and CDR2: LGHNA and YNFKEQ. CDR3 nucleotides: TGTGCCAGCAGCCAAGGTACAGGGGCGAACACCGGGGAGCTGTTTTTT. Translated: CASSQGTGANTGELFF.

The chain is built from TRBV9 and TRBJ1-1; D is uncertain. CDR3 length equals 14 residues. The germline V gene has CDR1 SGDLS and CDR2 YYNGEE. V was clipped by 4 bases and J by 4 bases, with 14 bases between them. In DNA, the CDR3 is TGTGCCAGCAGCCCCCTCCCGGACGGCACTGAAGCTTTCTTT. Translated: CASSPLPDGTEAFF.

The rearrangement links TRBV5-1 to TRBJ1-3, with TRBD1 identical over 7 bases. The CDR3 is made up of 15 amino acids. Germline V gene data show CDR1 as SGHRS and CDR2 as YFSETQ. V was pared by 5 bases and J by 4 bases, with 9 bases of the junction left unmatched. Here the CDR3 reads CASSTGQRLGNTIYF. CDR3 sequence (DNA): TGCGCCAGCAGTACGGGACAGCGGCTAGGAAACACCATATATTTT. Full variable domain (rest looked up from reference TRBV5-1 and TRBJ1-3): KAGVTQTPRYLIKTRGQQVTLSCSPISGHRSVSWYQQTPGQGLQFLFEYFSETQRNKGNFPGRFSGRQFSNSRSEMNVSTLELGDSALYLCASSTGQRLGNTIYFGEGSWLTVV.

This clonotype was detected ten times or more. The V gene is TRBV12-5, the J gene TRBJ2-7; D is perhaps TRBD1 or TRBD2 (5 bases each). Trimming stripped 1 base from V and 6 bases from J, with 16 bases between. Germline CDR1 is LGHNT and CDR2 is FRNRAP. This CDR3 is 15 amino acids long. CDR3 sequence reads: CASGLGGPRGAEQYF. The CDR3 DNA reads TGTGCTAGTGGTTTGGGGGGACCCCGGGGCGCCGAGCAGTACTTC.

This clonotype was seen ten or more times. A junction boundary mismatches the germline segment, possibly from a read error. The rearrangement joins TRBV29-1 to TRBJ2-2; TRBD2 matches 11 bases. The CDR3 sequence is 15 residues long. CDR1 and CDR2 (germline): SQVTM, ANQGSEA. The CDR3: CSVEALAGVSGELFF. CDR3 sequence (DNA): TGCAGCGTCGAAGCACTAGCGGGAGTATCTGGGGAGCTGTTTTTT.